This TCR beta chain was profiled in a study of long-term antiretroviral therapy in people with HIV. Samples were assayed with immunoSEQ v3.0 at survey level. TCRdb's table, derived via immunoSEQ multiplex PCR, lists solely in-frame clones and lacks some. The sample lists roughly 19,000 clones; about 89% were seen once. CDR3 length: 14 amino acids. J lost 9 bases, V lost 1 base, and 6 bases had no gene match. Germline assignment: CDR1 SGHTA and CDR2 FQGNSA. The sequence was obtained from a man in his forties with HIV. The source was unsorted PBMCs, collected 0.5 years after starting antiretroviral therapy. The chain employs TRBV7-2 and TRBJ2-1; 7 bases fit TRBD2. This chain's CDR3 is CASSLGSGVSEQFF. The CDR3 coding sequence is TGTGCCAGCAGCTTAGGAAGCGGGGTCAGTGAGCAGTTCTTC. Full variable domain (remainder filled in from reference TRBV7-2 and TRBJ2-1): GAGVSQSPSNKVTEKGKDVELRCDPISGHTALYWYRQSLGQGLEFLIYFQGNSAPDKSGLPSDRFSAERTGGSVSTLTIQRTQQEDSAVYLCASSLGSGVSEQFFGPGTRLTVL.